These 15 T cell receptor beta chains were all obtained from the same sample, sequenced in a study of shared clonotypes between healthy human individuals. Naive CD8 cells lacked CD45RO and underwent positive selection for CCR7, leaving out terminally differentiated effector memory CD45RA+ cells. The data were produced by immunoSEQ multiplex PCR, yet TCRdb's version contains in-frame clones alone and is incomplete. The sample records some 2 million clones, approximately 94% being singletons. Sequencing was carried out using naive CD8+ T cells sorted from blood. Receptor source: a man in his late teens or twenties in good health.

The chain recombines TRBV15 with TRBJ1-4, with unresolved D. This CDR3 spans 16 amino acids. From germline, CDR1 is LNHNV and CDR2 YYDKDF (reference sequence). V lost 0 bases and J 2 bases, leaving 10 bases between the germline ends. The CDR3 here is CATSRDGLLTNEKLFF. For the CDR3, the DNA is TGTGCCACCAGCAGAGATGGACTCCTCACTAATGAAAAACTGTTTTTT.

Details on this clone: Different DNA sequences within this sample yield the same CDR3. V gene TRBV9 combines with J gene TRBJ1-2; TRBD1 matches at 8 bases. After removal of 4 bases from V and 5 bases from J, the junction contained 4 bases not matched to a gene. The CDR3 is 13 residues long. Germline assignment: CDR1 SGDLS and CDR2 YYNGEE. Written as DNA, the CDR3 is TGTGCCAGCAGCACACAGGGGGGATATGGCTACACCTTC. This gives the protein CASSTQGGYGYTF.

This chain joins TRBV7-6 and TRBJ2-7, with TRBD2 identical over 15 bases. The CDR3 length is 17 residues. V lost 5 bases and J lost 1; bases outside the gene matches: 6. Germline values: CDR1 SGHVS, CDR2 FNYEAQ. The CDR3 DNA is TGTGCCAGCAGCCCCGGACTAGCGGGAGGGCCTTCCTACGAGCAGTACTTC. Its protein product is CASSPGLAGGPSYEQYF. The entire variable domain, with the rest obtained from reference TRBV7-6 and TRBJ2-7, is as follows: GAGVSQSPRYKVTKRGQDVALRCDPISGHVSLYWYRQALGQGPEFLTYFNYEAQQDKSGLPNDRFSAERPEGSISTLTIQRTEQRDSAMYRCASSPGLAGGPSYEQYFGPGTRLTVT.

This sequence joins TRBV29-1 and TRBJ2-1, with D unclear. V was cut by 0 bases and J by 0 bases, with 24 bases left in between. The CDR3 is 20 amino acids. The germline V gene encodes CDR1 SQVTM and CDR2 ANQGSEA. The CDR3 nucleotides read TGCAGCGTTGAAGATAGGGTCCCTCAAAGCGTCGGACGCTCCTACAATGAGCAGTTCTTC. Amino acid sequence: CSVEDRVPQSVGRSYNEQFF.

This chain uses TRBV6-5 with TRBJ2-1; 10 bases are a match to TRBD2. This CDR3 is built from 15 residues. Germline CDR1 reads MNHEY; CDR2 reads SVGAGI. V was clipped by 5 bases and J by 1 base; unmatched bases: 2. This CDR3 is CASSLAGDSYNEQFF. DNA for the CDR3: TGTGCCAGCAGTCTAGCGGGGGATTCCTACAATGAGCAGTTCTTC.

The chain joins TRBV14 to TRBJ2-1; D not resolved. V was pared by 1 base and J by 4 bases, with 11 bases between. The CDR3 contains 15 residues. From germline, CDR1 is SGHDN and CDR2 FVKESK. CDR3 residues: CASSQVADVYNEQFF. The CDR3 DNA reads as TGTGCCAGCAGCCAAGTGGCGGACGTTTACAATGAGCAGTTCTTC.

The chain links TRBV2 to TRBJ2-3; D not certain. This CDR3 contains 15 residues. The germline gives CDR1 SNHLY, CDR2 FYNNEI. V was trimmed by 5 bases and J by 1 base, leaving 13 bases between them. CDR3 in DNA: TGTGCCAGCAGTAAAGGAGTATCCGGCACAGATACGCAGTATTTT. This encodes CASSKGVSGTDTQYF.

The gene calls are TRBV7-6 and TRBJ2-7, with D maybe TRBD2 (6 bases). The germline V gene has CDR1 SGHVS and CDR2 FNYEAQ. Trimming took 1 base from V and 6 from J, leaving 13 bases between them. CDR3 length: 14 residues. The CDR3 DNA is TGTGCCAGCAGCTTAGAGTTTGGAGGGCTCGAGCAGTACTTC. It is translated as CASSLEFGGLEQYF.

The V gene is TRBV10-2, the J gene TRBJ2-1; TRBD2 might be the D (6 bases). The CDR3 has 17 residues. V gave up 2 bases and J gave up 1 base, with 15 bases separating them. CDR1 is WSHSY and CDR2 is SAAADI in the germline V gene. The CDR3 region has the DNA TGCGCCAGCAGTGAGGATATTAGCGGACCTTCCTACAATGAGCAGTTCTTC. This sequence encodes CASSEDISGPSYNEQFF.

The CDR3 loop is CASSLRTSGTYEQYF. Written as DNA, the CDR3 is TGCGCCAGCAGTCTTAGGACTAGCGGGACATACGAGCAGTACTTC. The chain has TRBV4-1 and TRBJ2-7; 12 positions agree with TRBD2. Per germline, CDR1 MGHRA and CDR2 YSYEKL. V gave up 6 bases and J gave up 4 bases; unmatched junction bases: 7. The CDR3 extends over 15 amino acids.

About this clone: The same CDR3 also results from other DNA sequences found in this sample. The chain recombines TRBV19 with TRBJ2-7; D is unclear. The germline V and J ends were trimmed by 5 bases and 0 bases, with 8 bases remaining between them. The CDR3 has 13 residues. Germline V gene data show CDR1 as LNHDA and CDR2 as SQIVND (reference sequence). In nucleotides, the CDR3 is TGTGCCAGTAGTTCGGCAGTCTCCTACGAGCAGTACTTC. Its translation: CASSSAVSYEQYF.

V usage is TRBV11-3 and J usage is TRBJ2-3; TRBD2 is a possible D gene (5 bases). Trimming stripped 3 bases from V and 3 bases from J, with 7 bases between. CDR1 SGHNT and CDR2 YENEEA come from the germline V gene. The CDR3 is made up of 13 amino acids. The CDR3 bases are TGTGCCAGCAGCTTCTCGGGAACAGATACGCAGTATTTT. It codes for CASSFSGTDTQYF.

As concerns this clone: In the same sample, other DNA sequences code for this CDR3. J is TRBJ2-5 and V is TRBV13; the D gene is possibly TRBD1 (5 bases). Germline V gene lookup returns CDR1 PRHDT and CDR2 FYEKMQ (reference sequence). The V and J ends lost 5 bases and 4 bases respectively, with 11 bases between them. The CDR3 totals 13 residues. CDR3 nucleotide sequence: TGTGCCAGCAGCCTCAGGGTCCGAGAGACCCAGTACTTC. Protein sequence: CASSLRVRETQYF.

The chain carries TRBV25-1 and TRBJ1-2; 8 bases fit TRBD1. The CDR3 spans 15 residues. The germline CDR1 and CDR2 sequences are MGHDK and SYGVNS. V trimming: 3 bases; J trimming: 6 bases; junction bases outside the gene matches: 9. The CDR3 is CASSEPLDRGDGYTF. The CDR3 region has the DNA TGTGCCAGCAGTGAGCCGCTTGACAGGGGAGATGGCTACACCTTC.

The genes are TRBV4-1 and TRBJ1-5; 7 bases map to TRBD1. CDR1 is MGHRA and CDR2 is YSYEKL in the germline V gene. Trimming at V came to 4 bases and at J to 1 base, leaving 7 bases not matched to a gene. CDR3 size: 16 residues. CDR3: CASSPKQGLSNQPQHF. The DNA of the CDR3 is TGCGCCAGCAGCCCTAAACAGGGGCTAAGCAATCAGCCCCAGCATTTT.